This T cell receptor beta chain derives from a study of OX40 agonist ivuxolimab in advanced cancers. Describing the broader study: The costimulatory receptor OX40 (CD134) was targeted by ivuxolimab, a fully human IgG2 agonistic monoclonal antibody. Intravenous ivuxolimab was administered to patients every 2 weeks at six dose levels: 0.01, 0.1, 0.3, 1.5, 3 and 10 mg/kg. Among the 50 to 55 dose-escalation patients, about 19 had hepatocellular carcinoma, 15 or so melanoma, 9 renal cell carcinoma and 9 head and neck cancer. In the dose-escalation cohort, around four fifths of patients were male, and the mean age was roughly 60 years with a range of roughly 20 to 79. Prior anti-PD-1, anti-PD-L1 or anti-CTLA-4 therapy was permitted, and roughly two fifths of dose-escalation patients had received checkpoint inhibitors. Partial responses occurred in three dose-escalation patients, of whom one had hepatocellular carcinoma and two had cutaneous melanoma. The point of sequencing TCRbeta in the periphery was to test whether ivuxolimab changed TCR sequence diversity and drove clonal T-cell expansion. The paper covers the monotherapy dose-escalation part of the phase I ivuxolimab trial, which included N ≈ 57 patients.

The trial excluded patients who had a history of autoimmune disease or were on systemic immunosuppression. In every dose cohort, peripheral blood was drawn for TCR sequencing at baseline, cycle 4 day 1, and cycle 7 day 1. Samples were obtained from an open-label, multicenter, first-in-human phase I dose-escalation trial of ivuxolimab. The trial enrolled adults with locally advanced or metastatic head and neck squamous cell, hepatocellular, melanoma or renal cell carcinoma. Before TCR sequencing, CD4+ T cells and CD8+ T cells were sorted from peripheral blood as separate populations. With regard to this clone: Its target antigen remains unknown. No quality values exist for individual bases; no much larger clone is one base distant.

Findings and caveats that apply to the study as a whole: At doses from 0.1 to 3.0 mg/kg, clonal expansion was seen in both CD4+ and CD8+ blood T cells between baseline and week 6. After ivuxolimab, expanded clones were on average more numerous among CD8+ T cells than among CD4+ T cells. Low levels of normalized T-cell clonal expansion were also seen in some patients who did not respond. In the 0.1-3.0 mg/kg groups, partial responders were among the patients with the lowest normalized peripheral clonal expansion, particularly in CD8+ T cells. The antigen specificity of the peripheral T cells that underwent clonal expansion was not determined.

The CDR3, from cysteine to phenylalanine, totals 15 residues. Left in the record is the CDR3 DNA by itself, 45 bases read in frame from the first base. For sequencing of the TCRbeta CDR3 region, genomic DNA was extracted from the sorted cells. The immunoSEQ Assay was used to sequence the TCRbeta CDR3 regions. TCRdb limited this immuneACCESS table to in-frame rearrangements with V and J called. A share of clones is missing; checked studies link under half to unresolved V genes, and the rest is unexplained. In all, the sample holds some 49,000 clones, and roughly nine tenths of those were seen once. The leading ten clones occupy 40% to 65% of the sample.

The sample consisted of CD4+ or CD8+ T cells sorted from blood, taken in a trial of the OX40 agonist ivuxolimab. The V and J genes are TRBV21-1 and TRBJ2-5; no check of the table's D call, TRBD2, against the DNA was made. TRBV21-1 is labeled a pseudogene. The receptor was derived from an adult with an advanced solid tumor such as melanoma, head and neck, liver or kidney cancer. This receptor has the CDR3 CASSKGVSGVETQYF. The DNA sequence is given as TGTGCCAGCAGCAAAGGCGTTTCGGGGGTAGAGACCCAGTACTTC.